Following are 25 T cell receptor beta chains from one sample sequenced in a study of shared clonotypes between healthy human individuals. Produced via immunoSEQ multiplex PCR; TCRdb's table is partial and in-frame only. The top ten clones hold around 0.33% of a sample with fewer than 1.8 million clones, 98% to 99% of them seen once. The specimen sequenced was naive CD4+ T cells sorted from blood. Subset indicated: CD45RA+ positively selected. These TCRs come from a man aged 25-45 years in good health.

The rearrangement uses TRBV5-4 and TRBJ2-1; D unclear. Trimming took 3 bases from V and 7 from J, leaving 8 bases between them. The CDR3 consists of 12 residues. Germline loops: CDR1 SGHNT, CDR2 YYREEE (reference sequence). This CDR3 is CASSWTSNEQFF. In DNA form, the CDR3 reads TGTGCCAGCAGCTGGACGTCTAATGAGCAGTTCTTC.

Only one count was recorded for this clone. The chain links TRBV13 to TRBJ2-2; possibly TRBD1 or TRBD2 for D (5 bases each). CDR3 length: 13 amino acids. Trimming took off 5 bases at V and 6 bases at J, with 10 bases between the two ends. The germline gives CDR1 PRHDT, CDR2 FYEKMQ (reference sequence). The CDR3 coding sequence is TGTGCCAGCAGCCGAGGGGTGCCCGGGGAGCTGTTTTTT. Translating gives CASSRGVPGELFF.

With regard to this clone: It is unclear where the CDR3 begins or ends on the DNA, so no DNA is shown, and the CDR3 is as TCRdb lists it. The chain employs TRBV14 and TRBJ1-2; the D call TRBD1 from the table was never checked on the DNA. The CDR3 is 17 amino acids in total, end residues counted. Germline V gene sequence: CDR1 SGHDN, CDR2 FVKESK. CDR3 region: CASSQDGFGPGPYGYTF.

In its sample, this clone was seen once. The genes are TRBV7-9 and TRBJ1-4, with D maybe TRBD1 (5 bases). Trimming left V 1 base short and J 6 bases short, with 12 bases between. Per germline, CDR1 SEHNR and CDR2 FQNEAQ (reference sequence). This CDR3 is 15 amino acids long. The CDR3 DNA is TGTGCCAGCAGCTTAGTCGGGGCCTCCGATGAAAAACTGTTTTTT. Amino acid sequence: CASSLVGASDEKLFF.

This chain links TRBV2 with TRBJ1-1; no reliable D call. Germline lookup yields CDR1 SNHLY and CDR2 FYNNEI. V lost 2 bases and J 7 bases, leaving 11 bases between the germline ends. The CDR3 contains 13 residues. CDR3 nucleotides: TGTGCCAGCAGTGAAAACGATGGGATTGAAGCTTTCTTT. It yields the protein CASSENDGIEAFF.

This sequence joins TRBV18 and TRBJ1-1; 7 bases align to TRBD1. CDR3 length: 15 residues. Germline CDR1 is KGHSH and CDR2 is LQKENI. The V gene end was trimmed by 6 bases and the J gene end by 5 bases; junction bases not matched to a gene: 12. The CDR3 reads CASSRQGLGGTEAFF. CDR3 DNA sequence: TGTGCCAGCTCCCGACAGGGTCTAGGTGGGACTGAAGCTTTCTTT.

CDR3 sequence reads: CASSNGPPPGELFF. The DNA of the CDR3 is TGTGCCAGCAGCAACGGGCCTCCCCCCGGGGAGCTGTTTTTT. The chain employs TRBV7-2 and TRBJ2-2; D unclear. Trimming cost V 5 bases and J 6 bases, with 13 bases left between them. The CDR3 loop spans 14 amino acids. CDR1 SGHTA and CDR2 FQGNSA come from the germline V gene.

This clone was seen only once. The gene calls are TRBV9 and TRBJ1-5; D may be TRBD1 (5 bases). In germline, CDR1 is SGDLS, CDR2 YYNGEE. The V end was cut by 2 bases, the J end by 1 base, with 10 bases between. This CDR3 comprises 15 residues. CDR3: CASSVQGLSNQPQHF. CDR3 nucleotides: TGTGCCAGCAGCGTTCAGGGACTGAGCAATCAGCCCCAGCATTTT.

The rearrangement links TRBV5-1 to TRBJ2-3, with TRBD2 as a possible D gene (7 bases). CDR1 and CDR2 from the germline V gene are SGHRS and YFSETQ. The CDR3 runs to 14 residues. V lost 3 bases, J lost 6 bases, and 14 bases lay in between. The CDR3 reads CASSSAGAGDTQYF. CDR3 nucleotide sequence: TGCGCCAGCAGCTCGGCGGGGGCTGGGGATACGCAGTATTTT.

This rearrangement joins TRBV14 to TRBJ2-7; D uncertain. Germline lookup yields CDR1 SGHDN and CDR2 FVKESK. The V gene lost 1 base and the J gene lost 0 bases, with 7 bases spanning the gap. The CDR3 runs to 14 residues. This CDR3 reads CASSQGLSSYEQYF. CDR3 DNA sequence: TGTGCCAGCAGCCAAGGGTTGAGCTCCTACGAGCAGTACTTC.

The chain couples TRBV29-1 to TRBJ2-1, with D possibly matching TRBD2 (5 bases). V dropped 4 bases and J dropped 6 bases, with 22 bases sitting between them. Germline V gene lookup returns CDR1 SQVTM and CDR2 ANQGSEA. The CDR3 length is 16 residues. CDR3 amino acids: CSVVFGISFLGNEQFF. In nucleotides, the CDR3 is TGCAGCGTTGTATTCGGGATATCATTCCTGGGCAATGAGCAGTTCTTC.

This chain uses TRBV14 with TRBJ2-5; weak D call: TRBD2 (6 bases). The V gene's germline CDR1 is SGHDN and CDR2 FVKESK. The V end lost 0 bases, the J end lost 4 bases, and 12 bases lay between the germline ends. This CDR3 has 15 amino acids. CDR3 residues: CASSQDWGEGETQYF. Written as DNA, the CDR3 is TGTGCCAGCAGCCAAGATTGGGGGGAAGGAGAGACCCAGTACTTC.

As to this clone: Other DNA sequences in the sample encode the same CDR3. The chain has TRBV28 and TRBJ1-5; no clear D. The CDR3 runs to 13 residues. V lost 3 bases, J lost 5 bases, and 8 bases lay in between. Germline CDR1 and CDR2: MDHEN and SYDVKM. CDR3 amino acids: CASSLPGDQPQHF. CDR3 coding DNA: TGTGCCAGCAGTTTGCCCGGGGATCAGCCCCAGCATTTT.

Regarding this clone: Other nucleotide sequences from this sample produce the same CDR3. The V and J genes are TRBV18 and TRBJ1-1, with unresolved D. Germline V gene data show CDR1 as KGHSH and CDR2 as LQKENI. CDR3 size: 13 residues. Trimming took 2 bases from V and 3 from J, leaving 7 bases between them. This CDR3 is CASSPRGDTEAFF. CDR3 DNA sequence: TGTGCCAGCTCACCAAGAGGTGACACTGAAGCTTTCTTT.

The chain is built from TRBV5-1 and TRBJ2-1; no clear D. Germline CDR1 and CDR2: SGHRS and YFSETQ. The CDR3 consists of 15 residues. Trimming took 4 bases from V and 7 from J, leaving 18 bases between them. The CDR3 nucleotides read TGCGCCAGCAGCCTAGAAGGGCGGAGTGATAATGAGCAGTTCTTC. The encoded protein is CASSLEGRSDNEQFF.

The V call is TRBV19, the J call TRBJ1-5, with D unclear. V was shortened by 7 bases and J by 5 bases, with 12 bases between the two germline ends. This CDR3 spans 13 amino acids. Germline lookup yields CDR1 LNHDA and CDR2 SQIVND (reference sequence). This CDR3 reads CASTAVDHQPQHF. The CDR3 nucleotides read TGTGCCAGTACCGCTGTGGACCATCAGCCCCAGCATTTT.

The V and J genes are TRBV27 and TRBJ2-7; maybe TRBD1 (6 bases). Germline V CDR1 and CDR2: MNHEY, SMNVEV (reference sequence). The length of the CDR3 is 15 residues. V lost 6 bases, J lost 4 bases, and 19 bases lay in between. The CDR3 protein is CASRGTPGGIYEQYF. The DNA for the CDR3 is TGTGCCAGCAGGGGGACACCAGGAGGAATTTACGAGCAGTACTTC.

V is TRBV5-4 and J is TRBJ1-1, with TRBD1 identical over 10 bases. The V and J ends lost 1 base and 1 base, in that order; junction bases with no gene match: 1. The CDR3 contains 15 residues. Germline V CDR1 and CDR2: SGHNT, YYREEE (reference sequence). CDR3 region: CASSLRDRGNTEAFF. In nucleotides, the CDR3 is TGTGCCAGCAGCTTGAGGGACAGGGGGAACACTGAAGCTTTCTTT.

For the CDR3, the DNA is TGTGCCAGCAGTTACTATCCAGGGAGGGACAATGAGCAGTTCTTC. This codes for CASSYYPGRDNEQFF. The chain carries TRBV6-5 and TRBJ2-1, with TRBD2 identical over 7 bases. The germline V gene encodes CDR1 MNHEY and CDR2 SVGAGI. There are 15 residues in the CDR3. J gave up 5 bases and V 1 base, and 5 bases lay outside the gene matches.

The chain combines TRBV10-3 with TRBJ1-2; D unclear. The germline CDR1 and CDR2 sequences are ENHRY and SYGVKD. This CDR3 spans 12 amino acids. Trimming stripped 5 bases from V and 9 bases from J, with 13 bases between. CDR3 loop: CAISSGYNSYTF. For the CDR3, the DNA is TGTGCCATCAGTTCCGGGTACAATAGCTACACCTTC.

The CDR3 DNA reads TGTGCCAGCAGGCCCAGCGGAACCACCGCCAGCGAGCAGTACTTC. Residues: CASRPSGTTASEQYF. V is TRBV6-5 and J is TRBJ2-7; D possibly corresponds to TRBD2 (5 bases). This CDR3 has 15 amino acids. V dropped 6 bases and J dropped 6 bases, with 21 bases sitting between them. Per the germline V gene, CDR1 is MNHEY and CDR2 is SVGAGI.

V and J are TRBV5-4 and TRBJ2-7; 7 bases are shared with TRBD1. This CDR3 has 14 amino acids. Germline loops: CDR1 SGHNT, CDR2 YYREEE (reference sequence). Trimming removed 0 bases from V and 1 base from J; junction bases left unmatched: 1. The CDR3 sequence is CASSLETGSYEQYF. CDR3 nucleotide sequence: TGTGCCAGCAGCTTGGAGACAGGGTCCTACGAGCAGTACTTC.

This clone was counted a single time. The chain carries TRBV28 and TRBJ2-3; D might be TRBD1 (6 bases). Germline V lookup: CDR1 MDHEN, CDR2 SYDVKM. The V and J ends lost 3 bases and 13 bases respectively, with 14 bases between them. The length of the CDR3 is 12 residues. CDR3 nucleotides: TGTGCCAGCAGTTTGGCAGGGGACGTAAAGTATTTT. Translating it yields CASSLAGDVKYF.

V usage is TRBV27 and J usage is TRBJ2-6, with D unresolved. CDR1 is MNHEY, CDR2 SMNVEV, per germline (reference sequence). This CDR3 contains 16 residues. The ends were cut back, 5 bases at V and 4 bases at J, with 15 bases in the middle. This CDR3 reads CASSRPSGPGANVLTF. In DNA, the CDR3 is TGTGCCAGCAGTCGTCCATCGGGTCCCGGGGCCAACGTCCTGACTTTC.

CDR3 sequence reads: CASSYNRGHGYTF. As DNA, the CDR3 is TGTGCCAGCAGTTATAACAGGGGGCATGGCTACACCTTC. J is TRBJ1-2 and V is TRBV6-5; 9 nucleotides align to TRBD1. This CDR3 has 13 residues. V dropped 3 bases and J dropped 6; count of bases not matched to a gene: 2. Germline V lookup: CDR1 MNHEY, CDR2 SVGAGI.